The rows below give T cell receptor beta chains drawn from one sample of a study of blood T cell repertoires in COVID-19. TCRdb's table, derived via immunoSEQ multiplex PCR, lists solely in-frame clones and lacks some. This table holds about 120,000 clones, roughly 85% found once. The sample was peripheral blood. These receptors were taken from a human donor in a cohort sampled during active COVID-19. Each CDR3 is given without its conserved first and last residue.

cdr3_aa v_call
ASSLVRSTDTQY TRBV5-5
ASSPGQLQF TRBV7-2
ASSEGGWVNRNDSPLH TRBV6-1
AIPDRIDGYT TRBV28
ASSLSGGPLEQY TRBV27
ASSLTDDRHYEQY TRBV11-2
ASSNPRSYEQY TRBV6-2/TRBV6-3
ASSPDRDQPQH TRBV6-2/TRBV6-3
ASRPGQGLGKLF TRBV2
ASSLSWDSRPHEQF TRBV7-3
ASTTGLYGYT TRBV12-3/TRBV12-4
ASRAGTSGGYEQY TRBV6-5
ASSLPGGAYEQY TRBV3-1/TRBV3-2
ASSMTQGNKGYT TRBV5-1
ASSIEGRELMNTEAF TRBV19
ASSYSAKMNTEAF TRBV6-2/TRBV6-3
ASRDGTASSYNSPLH TRBV2
ASRTGTGDGDQPQH TRBV10-1
ASSSGGREQY TRBV6-2/TRBV6-3
ASSSQGLSEKLF TRBV11-2
ASSVDRGRADTQY TRBV9